This passage covers 16 T cell receptor beta chains from one sample sequenced in a study of T-cell memory formation after mild COVID-19. TCRdb itself ran the 5' RACE reads through MiXCR, one entry per CDR3 protein. The repertoire holds more than 250,000 distinct CDR3 sequences, with roughly 15% as singletons. Material: PBMCs or a T cell subset sorted from them (not recorded which). The source of these receptors is a man between 18 and 35 years old who had mild COVID-19 (a few samples of this study predate the infection). Cell type and time point are not known.

The sample holds a few counts of this clonotype. The genes are TRBV5-1 and TRBJ1-1; TRBD1 is a possible D gene (5 bases). Trimming shortened V by 3 bases and J by 3 bases, and 21 bases separated the two germline ends. The CDR3 length is 17 residues. CDR1 SGHRS and CDR2 YFSETQ come from the germline V gene. The CDR3 nucleotides are TGCGCCAGCAGCTCGGGGGGGGTCGTGGGGAAGGACACTGAAGCTTTCTTT. This sequence encodes CASSSGGVVGKDTEAFF.

The chain has TRBV4-2 and TRBJ2-4; D possibly corresponds to TRBD2 (5 bases). V was cut by 1 base and J by 3 bases, with 10 bases left in between. CDR1 LGHNA and CDR2 YNFKEQ come from the germline V gene. The CDR3 contains 15 residues. CDR3 in amino acids: CASSQGPGFKNIQYF. The CDR3, as DNA: TGTGCCAGCAGCCAAGGCCCGGGGTTCAAAAACATTCAGTACTTC.

The rearrangement links TRBV4-3 to TRBJ1-1, with a possible D match to TRBD1 (5 bases). This CDR3 region has 14 residues. V gave up 1 base and J gave up 11 bases, with 17 bases separating them. Germline CDR1 and CDR2: LGHNA and YSLEER. The CDR3 sequence is CASSQANRFGRAFF. The CDR3 bases are TGCGCCAGCAGCCAAGCTAACAGGTTTGGACGGGCTTTCTTT.

In this sample, this clonotype turned up a few times. V usage is TRBV9 and J usage is TRBJ2-5; 10 bases are shared with TRBD2. Germline CDR1 and CDR2: SGDLS and YYNGEE. The CDR3 consists of 16 residues. The V and J ends lost 3 bases and 2 bases, in that order; junction bases with no gene match: 7. The CDR3: CASSGGTSALQETQYF. The CDR3 DNA reads as TGTGCCAGCAGCGGGGGGACTAGCGCCTTACAAGAGACCCAGTACTTC.

This clonotype was seen a few times. The chain carries TRBV11-2 and TRBJ1-1; unclear D gene. The CDR3 loop spans 13 amino acids. Trimming took off 0 bases at V and 3 bases at J, with 5 bases between the two ends. Germline CDR1 reads SGHAT; CDR2 reads FQNNGV. For the CDR3, the DNA is TGTGCCAGCAGCTTAGAATTCTACACTGAAGCTTTCTTT. Amino acid sequence: CASSLEFYTEAFF.

The chain recombines TRBV5-1 with TRBJ2-7; possible D gene TRBD1, 6 bases. The CDR3 spans 14 residues. Germline loops: CDR1 SGHRS, CDR2 YFSETQ. The ends were cut back, 0 bases at V and 7 bases at J, with 14 bases in the middle. CDR3 residues: CASSLGNRVGEQYF. CDR3 in DNA: TGCGCCAGCAGCTTGGGGAACAGGGTAGGGGAGCAGTACTTC.

The table lists this clonotype with a few counts. The chain combines TRBV5-5 with TRBJ2-7; D possibly uses TRBD1 or TRBD2 (5 bases each). The germline gives CDR1 SGHKS, CDR2 YYEKEE (reference sequence). Trimming took off 4 bases at V and 3 bases at J, with 17 bases between the two ends. CDR3 length equals 15 residues. The CDR3 protein is CASSEGPSASYEQYV. The CDR3 DNA reads TGTGCCAGCAGCGAGGGACCATCCGCAAGCTACGAGCAGTACGTC.

V usage is TRBV11-2 and J usage is TRBJ1-6; 7 nucleotides agree with TRBD1. V lost 5 bases to trimming and J lost 8 bases; unmatched junction nucleotides: 6. Germline V lookup: CDR1 SGHAT, CDR2 FQNNGV. The CDR3 is 14 residues long. In DNA form, the CDR3 reads TGTGCCAGCAGCCTCCCCGGGACAGATTCACCCCTCCACTTT. Its translation: CASSLPGTDSPLHF.

J is TRBJ2-1 and V is TRBV5-1; 8 bases fit TRBD2. Germline assignment: CDR1 SGHRS and CDR2 YFSETQ. With V trimmed by 2 bases and J by 5 bases, 6 bases remained unmatched. This CDR3 has 15 amino acids. The CDR3 is CASSFGLAWDNEQFF. CDR3 in DNA: TGCGCCAGCAGCTTTGGACTAGCATGGGACAATGAGCAGTTCTTC.

The chain carries TRBV27 and TRBJ1-5; D not certain. This CDR3 comprises 14 residues. In germline, CDR1 is MNHEY, CDR2 SMNVEV (reference sequence). The ends were cut back, 3 bases at V and 7 bases at J, with 13 bases in the middle. This chain's CDR3 is CASSFRSRGQPQHF. CDR3 bases: TGTGCCAGCAGTTTCCGGTCGCGGGGACAGCCCCAGCATTTT.

This chain uses TRBV4-1 with TRBJ2-7; a weak D match, TRBD1 (6 bases). Trimming cost V 6 bases and J 0 bases, with 12 bases left between them. The CDR3 totals 14 residues. Germline CDR1 MGHRA, CDR2 YSYEKL. The CDR3 spells CASSQTGFSYEQYF. The CDR3 region has the DNA TGCGCCAGCAGTCAAACAGGGTTCTCCTACGAGCAGTACTTC.

J is TRBJ2-1 and V is TRBV12-5; no firm D call. Trimming shortened V by 5 bases and J by 8 bases, and 7 bases separated the two germline ends. Germline V lookup: CDR1 LGHNT, CDR2 FRNRAP. This CDR3 is built from 11 residues. The CDR3 nucleotides are TGTGCTAGTGGTCCCATATATGAGCAGTTCTTC. It yields the protein CASGPIYEQFF.

This chain uses TRBV7-2 with TRBJ2-5; 8 nucleotides align to TRBD2. This CDR3 region has 13 residues. Germline trimming cut 4 bases from V and 5 bases from J; bases unmatched to any gene: 3. Per germline, CDR1 SGHTA and CDR2 FQGNSA. In DNA form, the CDR3 reads TGTGCCAGCAGCTCGGGACTAGTGGAGACCCAGTACTTC. Protein: CASSSGLVETQYF.

The chain combines TRBV6-5 with TRBJ1-2; 9 bases align to TRBD1. J lost 8 bases, V lost 6 bases, and 7 bases had no gene match. Germline V CDR1 and CDR2: MNHEY, SVGAGI. The CDR3 length is 13 residues. The CDR3, as DNA: TGTGCCAGCAGCTGGGACAGGGAAGGAGGCTACACCTTC. Translating it yields CASSWDREGGYTF.

The chain employs TRBV5-4 and TRBJ2-7; 11 nucleotides match TRBD1. The CDR3 contains 15 residues. J was trimmed by 6 bases and V by 4 bases; bases with no gene match: 9. CDR1 is SGHNT, CDR2 YYREEE, per germline (reference sequence). This chain's CDR3 is CASSQGGTGGREQYF. The CDR3 DNA reads as TGTGCCAGCAGCCAGGGGGGGACAGGGGGTCGCGAGCAGTACTTC.

The rearrangement uses TRBV5-1 and TRBJ2-2; D unresolved. V was pared by 4 bases and J by 0 bases, with 13 bases between. Per germline, CDR1 SGHRS and CDR2 YFSETQ. This CDR3 contains 16 residues. CDR3 in DNA: TGCGCCAGCAGCCACCAGGACGGCGCGAACACCGGGGAGCTGTTTTTT. Its protein product is CASSHQDGANTGELFF. The variable domain in full, with the rest retrieved from reference TRBV5-1 and TRBJ2-2, is KAGVTQTPRYLIKTRGQQVTLSCSPISGHRSVSWYQQTPGQGLQFLFEYFSETQRNKGNFPGRFSGRQFSNSRSEMNVSTLELGDSALYLCASSHQDGANTGELFFGEGSRLTVL.